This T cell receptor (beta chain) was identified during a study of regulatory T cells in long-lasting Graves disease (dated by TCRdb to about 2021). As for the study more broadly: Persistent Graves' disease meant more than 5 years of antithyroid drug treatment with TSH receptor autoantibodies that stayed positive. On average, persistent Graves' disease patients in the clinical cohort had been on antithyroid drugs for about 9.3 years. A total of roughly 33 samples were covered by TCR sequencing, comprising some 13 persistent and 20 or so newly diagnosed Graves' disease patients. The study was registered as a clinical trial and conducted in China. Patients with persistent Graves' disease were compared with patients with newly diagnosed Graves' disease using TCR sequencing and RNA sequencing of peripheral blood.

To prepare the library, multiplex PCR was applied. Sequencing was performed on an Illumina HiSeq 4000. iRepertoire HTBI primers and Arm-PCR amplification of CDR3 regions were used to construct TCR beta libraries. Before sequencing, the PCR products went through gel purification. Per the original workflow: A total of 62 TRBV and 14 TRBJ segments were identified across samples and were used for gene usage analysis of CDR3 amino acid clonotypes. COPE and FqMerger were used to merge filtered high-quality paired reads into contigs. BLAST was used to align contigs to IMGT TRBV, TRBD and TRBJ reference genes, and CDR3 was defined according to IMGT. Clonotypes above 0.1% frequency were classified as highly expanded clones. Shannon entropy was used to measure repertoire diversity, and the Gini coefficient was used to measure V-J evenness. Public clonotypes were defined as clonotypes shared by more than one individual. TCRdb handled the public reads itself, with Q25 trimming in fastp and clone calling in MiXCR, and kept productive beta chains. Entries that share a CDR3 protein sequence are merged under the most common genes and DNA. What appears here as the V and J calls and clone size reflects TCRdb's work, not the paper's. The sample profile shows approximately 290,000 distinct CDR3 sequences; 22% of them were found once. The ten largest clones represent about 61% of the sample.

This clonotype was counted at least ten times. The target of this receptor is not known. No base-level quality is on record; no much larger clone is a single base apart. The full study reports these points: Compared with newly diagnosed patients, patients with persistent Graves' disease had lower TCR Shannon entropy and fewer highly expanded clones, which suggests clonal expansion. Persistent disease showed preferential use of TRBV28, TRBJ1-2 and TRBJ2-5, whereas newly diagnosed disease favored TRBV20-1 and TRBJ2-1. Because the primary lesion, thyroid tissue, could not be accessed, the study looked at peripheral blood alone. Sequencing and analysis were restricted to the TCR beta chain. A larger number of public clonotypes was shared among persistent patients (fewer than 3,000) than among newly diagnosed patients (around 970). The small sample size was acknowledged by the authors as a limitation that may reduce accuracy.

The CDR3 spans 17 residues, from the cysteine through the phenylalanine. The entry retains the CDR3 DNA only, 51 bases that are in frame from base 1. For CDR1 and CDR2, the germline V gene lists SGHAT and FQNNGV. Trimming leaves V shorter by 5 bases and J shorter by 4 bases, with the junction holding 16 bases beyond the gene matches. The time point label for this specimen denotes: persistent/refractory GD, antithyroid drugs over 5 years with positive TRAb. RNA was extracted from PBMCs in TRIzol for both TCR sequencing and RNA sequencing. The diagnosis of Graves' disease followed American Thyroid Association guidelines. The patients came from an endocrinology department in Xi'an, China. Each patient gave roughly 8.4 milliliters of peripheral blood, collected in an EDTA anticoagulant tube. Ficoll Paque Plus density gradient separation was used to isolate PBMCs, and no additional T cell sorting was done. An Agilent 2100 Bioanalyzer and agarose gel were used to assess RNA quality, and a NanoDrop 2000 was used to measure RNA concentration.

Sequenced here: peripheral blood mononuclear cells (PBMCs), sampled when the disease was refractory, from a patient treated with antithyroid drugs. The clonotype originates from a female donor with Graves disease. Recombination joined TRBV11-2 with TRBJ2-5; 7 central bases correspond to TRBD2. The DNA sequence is TGTGCCAGCAGCCGGACGCCGACCTGGGAGGGAGTAGAGACCCAGTACTTC. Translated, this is CASSRTPTWEGVETQYF. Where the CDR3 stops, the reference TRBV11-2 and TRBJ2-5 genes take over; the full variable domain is EAGVAQSPRYKIIEKRQSVAFWCNPISGHATLYWYQQILGQGPKLLIQFQNNGVVDDSQLPKDRFSAERLKGVDSTLKIQPAKLEDSAVYLCASSRTPTWEGVETQYFGPGTRLLVL.